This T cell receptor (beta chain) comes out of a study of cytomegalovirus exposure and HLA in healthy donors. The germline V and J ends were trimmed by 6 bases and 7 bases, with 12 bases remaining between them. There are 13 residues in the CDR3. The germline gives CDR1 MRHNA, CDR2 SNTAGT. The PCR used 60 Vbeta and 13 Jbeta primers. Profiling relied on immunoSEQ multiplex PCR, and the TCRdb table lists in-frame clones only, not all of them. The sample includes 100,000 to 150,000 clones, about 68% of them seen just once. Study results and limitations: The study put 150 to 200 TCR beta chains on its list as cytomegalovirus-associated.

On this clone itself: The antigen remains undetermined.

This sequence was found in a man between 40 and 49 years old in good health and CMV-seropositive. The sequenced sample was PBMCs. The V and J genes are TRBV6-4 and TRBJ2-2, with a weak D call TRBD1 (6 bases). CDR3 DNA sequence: TGTGCCAGCAGCTTACAGGGTGGCGGGGAGCTGTTTTTT. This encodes CASSLQGGGELFF.